The 14 T cell receptor beta chains in this list originate from one sample, sequenced in a study of T-cell reconstitution after alpha-beta-depleted transplantation in children (dated by TCRdb to about 2016). The treatment or condition label, as the study defines it: allogeneic hematopoietic cell transplantation with graft depleted of TCRalphabeta T cells and CD19 B cells. Libraries were made using PCR. Sequencing used an Illumina HiSeq 2500. TCR library preparation used molecular barcoding, with unique molecular identifiers applied to normalize quantification of the TCRbeta repertoire. The raw public reads went through TCRdb reprocessing: fastp at Q25, MiXCR clone calling, in-frame beta chains kept. Merged by CDR3 protein, the rows form single entries marked with the most common genes and DNA. Within this sample are fewer than 750,000 distinct CDR3 sequences, with roughly 23% of them counted one time only. The ten biggest clones cover 13% to 15% of the sample.

The sample here was PBMCs, mostly from graft donor cells, taken 360 days after TCRalphabeta/CD19-depleted stem cell transplant. The receptors shown here come from a boy younger than two who had a stem cell transplant for acute myeloid leukemia, so the T cells may come from the graft donor.

The chain uses TRBV12-3 or TRBV12-4 and TRBJ1-6, with D perhaps TRBD1 (5 bases). This CDR3 has 15 residues. V shed 3 bases and J shed 5 bases, with 11 bases lying between them. The DNA of the CDR3 is TGTGCCAGCAGTTTGGGGGGTTCCGATAATTCACCCCTCCACTTT. Translating gives CASSLGGSDNSPLHF.

This sequence joins TRBV15 and TRBJ1-1, with D tentatively TRBD1 (6 bases). Per germline, CDR1 LNHNV and CDR2 YYDKDF (reference sequence). Trimming stripped 0 bases from V and 0 bases from J, with 8 bases between. The CDR3 totals 15 residues. The CDR3 sequence is CATSRESGVNTEAFF. CDR3 nucleotides: TGTGCCACCAGCAGAGAATCAGGGGTGAACACTGAAGCTTTCTTT.

This clonotype turned up a few times. V is TRBV25-1 and J is TRBJ2-7, with D perhaps assigned TRBD1 or TRBD2 (5 bases each). Germline CDR1 and CDR2: MGHDK and SYGVNS. The CDR3 runs 14 residues. Between the trimmed V and J ends, which lost 6 bases and 0 bases, there was a span of 12 bases. The CDR3: CASRGRRSSYEQYF. CDR3 coding DNA: TGTGCCAGCAGGGGACGCCGAAGCTCCTACGAGCAGTACTTC.

The rearrangement joins TRBV29-1 to TRBJ1-4; TRBD1 matches 7 bases. V shed 7 bases, J shed 2 bases, and the junction held 13 bases outside the gene matches. The CDR3 length is 16 residues. The germline V gene encodes CDR1 SQVTM and CDR2 ANQGSEA. CDR3 nucleotides: TGCAGCGCCGAGACAGGGCGGTCCGATACTAATGAAAAACTGTTTTTT. It yields the protein CSAETGRSDTNEKLFF.

This clonotype has at least ten counts. This rearrangement joins TRBV5-1 to TRBJ2-1; TRBD2 is a possible D gene (6 bases). CDR1 is SGHRS and CDR2 is YFSETQ in the germline V gene. V was shortened by 4 bases and J by 1 base, with 12 bases between the two germline ends. The CDR3 consists of 15 residues. CDR3 DNA: TGCGCCAGCAGCCCGGGGGACTCTTCCTACAATGAGCAGTTCTTC. It specifies CASSPGDSSYNEQFF.

Ten or more counts support this clonotype. The gene calls are TRBV29-1 and TRBJ2-7; D is ambiguous. Trimming took 6 bases from V and 1 from J, leaving 7 bases between them. CDR1 is SQVTM and CDR2 is ANQGSEA in the germline V gene. The length of the CDR3 is 11 residues. The CDR3 reads CSVASSYEQYF. CDR3 DNA: TGCAGCGTCGCAAGTTCCTACGAGCAGTACTTC.

This clonotype was seen only a few times. The CDR3 region has the DNA TGCGCCAGCAGCTTAAACCTAGGGGATAATGAGCAGTTCTTC. Amino acid sequence: CASSLNLGDNEQFF. This chain joins TRBV5-1 and TRBJ2-1; a weak D match, TRBD1 (5 bases). This CDR3 comprises 14 residues. V was shortened by 2 bases and J by 7 bases, with 13 bases between the two germline ends. CDR1 is SGHRS, CDR2 YFSETQ, per germline.

In this sample, this clonotype turned up many times. The rearrangement joins TRBV20-1 to TRBJ2-2; 9 nucleotides align to TRBD1. V shed 6 bases and J 7 bases; nucleotides not matched to a gene: 6. The germline V gene has CDR1 DFQATT and CDR2 SNEGSKA (reference sequence). The CDR3 contains 13 residues. The CDR3 spells CSAHRGLGGELFF. In DNA form, the CDR3 reads TGCAGTGCGCACAGGGGGCTCGGCGGGGAGCTGTTTTTT.

The rearrangement joins TRBV20-1 to TRBJ1-2, with TRBD1 matching over 7 bases. Trimming at V came to 0 bases and at J to 5 bases, leaving 3 bases not matched to a gene. CDR1 and CDR2 from the germline V gene are DFQATT and SNEGSKA (reference sequence). The CDR3 contains 13 residues. CDR3 bases: TGCAGTGCTAGAGATCAGGGGGTGTATGGCTACACCTTC. Protein: CSARDQGVYGYTF.

The V and J genes are TRBV24-1 and TRBJ2-5; 7 bases align to TRBD1. Trimming removed 3 bases from V and 12 bases from J; junction bases left unmatched: 9. Germline CDR1 reads KGHDR; CDR2 reads SFDVKD. This CDR3 has 13 amino acids. CDR3 DNA sequence: TGTGCCACCAGTGATGCGTTCCGGGACAGAAAGTACTTC. Translating it yields CATSDAFRDRKYF.

This clonotype appeared many times. The genes are TRBV24-1 and TRBJ2-2, with TRBD1 as a possible D gene (5 bases). The V gene's germline CDR1 is KGHDR and CDR2 SFDVKD. The CDR3 runs to 12 residues. Trimming shortened V by 8 bases and J by 4 bases, and 7 bases separated the two germline ends. The CDR3 sequence is CATKGRTGELFF. The CDR3 DNA reads TGTGCCACCAAGGGGCGCACCGGGGAGCTGTTTTTT.

There are many counts of this clonotype. Sequence at one end of the junction differs from germline and may be a read error. J is TRBJ1-3 and V is TRBV15, with D possibly TRBD1 on 5 matching bases. Germline V gene data show CDR1 as LNHNV and CDR2 as YYDKDF (reference sequence). This CDR3 is 16 amino acids long. The CDR3 DNA reads as TGTGCCACCAGCAGTCCCGACAGAGACTCTGAAAACACCATATATTTT. Its translation is CATSSPDRDSENTIYF.

This clonotype was found a few times. The rearrangement links TRBV7-2 to TRBJ2-5; D is unclear. This CDR3 region has 12 residues. V shed 5 bases and J shed 5 bases, with 9 bases lying between them. From germline, CDR1 is SGHTA and CDR2 FQGNSA. The CDR3 DNA reads as TGTGCCAGCAGCCCGCCTCATGAGACCCAGTACTTC. Its translation: CASSPPHETQYF.

The chain is built from TRBV29-1 and TRBJ1-1; a weak D match, TRBD1 (6 bases). The V gene's germline CDR1 is SQVTM and CDR2 ANQGSEA. This CDR3 contains 13 residues. Trimming left V 5 bases short and J 1 base short, with 11 bases between. The CDR3 sequence: CSVIQGPNTEAFF. The DNA for the CDR3 is TGCAGCGTTATACAGGGCCCGAACACTGAAGCTTTCTTT.